What follows is one T cell receptor beta chain and its context. The germline V gene encodes CDR1 MNHGY and CDR2 SAAAGT. The trim removed 2 bases at V and 9 bases at J, leaving 3 bases unmatched. This CDR3 spans 12 amino acids. These data are taken from a study of preoperative IRX-2 immunotherapy in early breast cancer. Profiling relied on immunoSEQ multiplex PCR, and the TCRdb table lists in-frame clones only, not all of them. The table includes roughly 42,000 clones, about 80% detected once. As to treatment: preoperative locoregional IRX-2 cytokine immunotherapy. Samples came from a phase Ib trial of preoperative locoregional IRX-2 cytokine immunotherapy.

Source: tumor tissue, taken after IRX-2 immunotherapy. The chain is built from TRBV6-8 and TRBJ2-5; TRBD1 agrees at 7 bases. The sequence came from a human donor with breast cancer. The DNA for the CDR3 is TGTGCCAGCAGTTACGCACAGGGGCCCCAGTACTTC. It specifies CASSYAQGPQYF.